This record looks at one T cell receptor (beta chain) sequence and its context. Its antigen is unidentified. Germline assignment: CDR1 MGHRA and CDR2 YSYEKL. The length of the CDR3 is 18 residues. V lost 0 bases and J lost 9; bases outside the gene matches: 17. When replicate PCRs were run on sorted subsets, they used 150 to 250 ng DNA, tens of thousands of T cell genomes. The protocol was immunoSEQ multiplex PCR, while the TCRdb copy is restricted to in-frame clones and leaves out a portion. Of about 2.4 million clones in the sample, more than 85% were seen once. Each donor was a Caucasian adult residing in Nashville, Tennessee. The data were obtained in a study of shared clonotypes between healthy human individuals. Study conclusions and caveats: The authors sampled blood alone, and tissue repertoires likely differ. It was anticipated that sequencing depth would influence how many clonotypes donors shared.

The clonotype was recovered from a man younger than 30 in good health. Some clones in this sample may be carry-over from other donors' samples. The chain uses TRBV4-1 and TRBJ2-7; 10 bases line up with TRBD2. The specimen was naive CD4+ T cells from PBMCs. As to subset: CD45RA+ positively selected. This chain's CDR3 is CASSQEAFELAGTSWQYF. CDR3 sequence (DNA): TGCGCCAGCAGCCAAGAGGCCTTCGAACTAGCGGGAACATCGTGGCAGTACTTC.